This T cell receptor beta chain was found in a study of PD-L1 blockade in urothelial cancer. The overall study: Blood was subjected to analysis at 3 weeks (second dose) and 6 weeks following treatment start. Median T cell yield from blood was roughly 140,000.

Sequenced by immunoSEQ multiplex PCR; TCRdb stores in-frame clones only, minus some. The repertoire holds tens of thousands of clones, with 79% as singletons. Described time point: pretreatment peripheral blood. Urothelial carcinoma, locally advanced or metastatic, affected the patients. The V and J ends lost 8 bases and 0 bases, in that order; junction bases with no gene match: 20. This CDR3 contains 19 residues. In germline, CDR1 is MNHEY, CDR2 SMNVEV (reference sequence). V gene TRBV27 combines with J gene TRBJ2-3, with TRBD2 matching 7 bases. This receptor was taken from a man aged 65 to 85 with urothelial cancer. Specimen: PBMCs, collected around atezolizumab (anti-PD-L1) treatment. CDR3 sequence reads: CASRRFRASGVSSTDTQYF. CDR3 coding DNA: TGTGCCAGCCGACGGTTTCGGGCTAGCGGAGTTTCTAGCACAGATACGCAGTATTTT.